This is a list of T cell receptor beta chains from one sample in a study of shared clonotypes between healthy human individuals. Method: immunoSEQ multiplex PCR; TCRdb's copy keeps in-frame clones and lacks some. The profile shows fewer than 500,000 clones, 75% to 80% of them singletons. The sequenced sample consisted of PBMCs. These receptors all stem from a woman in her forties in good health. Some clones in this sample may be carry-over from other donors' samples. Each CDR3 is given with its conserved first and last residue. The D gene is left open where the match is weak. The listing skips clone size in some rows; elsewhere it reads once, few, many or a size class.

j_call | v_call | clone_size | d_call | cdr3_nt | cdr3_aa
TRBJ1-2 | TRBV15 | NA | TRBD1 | TGTGCCACCAGCAGAGAGTATCTGGGACAGGGAGTCTATGGCTACACCTTC | CATSREYLGQGVYGYTF
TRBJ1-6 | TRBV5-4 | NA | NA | TGTGCCAGCAGCTTCGACCGGAATAATTCACCCCTCCACTTT | CASSFDRNNSPLHF
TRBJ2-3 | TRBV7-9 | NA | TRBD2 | TGTGCCAGCAGCTTAACTAGCGGGAGTCCAGATACGCAGTATTTT | CASSLTSGSPDTQYF
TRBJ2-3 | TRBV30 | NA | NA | TGTGCCTGGAGTGTATGGGGATTCACAGATACGCAGTATTTT | CAWSVWGFTDTQYF
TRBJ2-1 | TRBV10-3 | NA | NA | TGTGCCATCAGTGAGTCGCAACGGGATTATGAGCAGTTCTTC | CAISESQRDYEQFF
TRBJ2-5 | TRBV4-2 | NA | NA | TGTGCCAGCAGCCAAGAGGTCAGGGCCGGGACCCAGTACTTC | CASSQEVRAGTQYF
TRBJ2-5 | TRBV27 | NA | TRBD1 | TGTGCCAGCAGTCCCGACAGGGGGAGAGAGACCCAGTACTTC | CASSPDRGRETQYF
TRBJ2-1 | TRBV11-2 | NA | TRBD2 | TGTGCCAGCAGCTTATTTGGCGGGAGGTTAGAAAATGAGCAGTTCTTC | CASSLFGGRLENEQFF
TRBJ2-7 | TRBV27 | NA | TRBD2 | TGTGCCAGTGCGGTAGCGGGAGGCCCCTACGAGCAGTACTTC | CASAVAGGPYEQYF
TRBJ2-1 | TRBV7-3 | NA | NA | TGTGCCAGCAGCTCCCAATTTCGCAATGAGCAGTTCTTC | CASSSQFRNEQFF
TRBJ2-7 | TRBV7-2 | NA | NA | TGTGCCAGCAGCTTAGGCCCGGGACAAAGCTACGAGCAGTACTTC | CASSLGPGQSYEQYF
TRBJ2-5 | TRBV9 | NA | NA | TGTGCCAGCACCCCGGGACTGCTCCAAGAGACCCAGTACTTC | CASTPGLLQETQYF
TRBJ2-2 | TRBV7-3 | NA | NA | TGTGCCAGCAGCTATAACACCGGGGAGCTGTTTTTT | CASSYNTGELFF
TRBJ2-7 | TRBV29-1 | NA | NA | TGCAGCCCCAGGGGAGACGAGCAGTACTTC | CSPRGDEQYF
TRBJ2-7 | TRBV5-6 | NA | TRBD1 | TGTGCCAGCAGCTTCGGGACAGGACACTACGAGCAGTACTTC | CASSFGTGHYEQYF
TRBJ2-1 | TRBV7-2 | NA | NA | TGTGCCAGCAGCACAACTAGGAGCTCCTACAATGAGCAGTTCTTC | CASSTTRSSYNEQFF
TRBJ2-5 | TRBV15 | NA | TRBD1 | TGTGCCACCAGCATACCCCCCGACAGGGCAGAGACCCAGTACTTC | CATSIPPDRAETQYF
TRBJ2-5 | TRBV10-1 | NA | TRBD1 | TGCGCCAGCAGTGCAACCTTCGGGACAGGGGTTCAAGAGACCCAGTACTTC | CASSATFGTGVQETQYF
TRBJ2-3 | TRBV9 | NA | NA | TGTGCCAGCAGCAGTAACAGGGAAAGGAGCACAGATACGCAGTATTTT | CASSSNRERSTDTQYF
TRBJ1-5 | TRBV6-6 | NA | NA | TGTGCCAGCAGTTACGGCAGCAATCAGCCCCAGCATTTT | CASSYGSNQPQHF
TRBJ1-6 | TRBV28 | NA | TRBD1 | TGTGCCACCCCGGGACAGGGGGATTCACCCCTCCACTTT | CATPGQGDSPLHF
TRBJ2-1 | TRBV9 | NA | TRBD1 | TGTGCCAGCAGCTCCGTGGGCCAGGGGGCCCTTTTCGAGCAGTTCTTC | CASSSVGQGALFEQFF
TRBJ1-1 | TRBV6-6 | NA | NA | TGTGCCAGCCTACGGGGGGGCACTGAAGCTTTCTTT | CASLRGGTEAFF
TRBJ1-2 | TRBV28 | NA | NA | TGTGCCAGCACCGTGGGACCGAGCTATGGCTACACCTTC | CASTVGPSYGYTF
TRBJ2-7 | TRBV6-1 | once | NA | TGTGCCAGCGCACCTTCTAGGGACCCCAGCTACGAGCAGTACTTC | CASAPSRDPSYEQYF
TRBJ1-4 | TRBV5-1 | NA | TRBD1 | TGCGCCAGCAGCCAGACTCCGGGACAGGGCCCCGTTTTT | CASSQTPGQGPVF
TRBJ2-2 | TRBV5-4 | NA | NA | TGTGCCAGCCGGGGCGGGGTTCACACCGGGGAGCTGTTTTTT | CASRGGVHTGELFF
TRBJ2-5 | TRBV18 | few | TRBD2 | TGTGCCAGCTCACCCCAGGCGGCGGCTAGCGGACAAGAGACCCAGTACTTC | CASSPQAAASGQETQYF
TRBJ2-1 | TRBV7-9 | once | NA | TGTGCCAGCAGCTTAGTTCAGGGATCTTGGAATGAGCAGTTCTTC | CASSLVQGSWNEQFF
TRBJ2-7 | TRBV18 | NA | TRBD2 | TGTGCCAGCTCGCGGGGGTTCCGGAACGAGCAGTACTTC | CASSRGFRNEQYF
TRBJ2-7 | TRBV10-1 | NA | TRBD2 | TGCGCCAGCAGGGAGGGAGTGACTAGCGGGAGGGCTCGCTACGAGCAGTACTTC | CASREGVTSGRARYEQYF
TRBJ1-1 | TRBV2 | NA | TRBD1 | TGTGCCAGCAGTGGGGACAGCCCTGAAGCTTTCTTT | CASSGDSPEAFF
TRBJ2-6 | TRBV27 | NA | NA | TGTGCCAGCCAAGGGTTCTCTGGGGCCAACGTCCTGACTTTC | CASQGFSGANVLTF
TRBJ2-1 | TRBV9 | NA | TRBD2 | TGTGCCAGCAGCATCGGGACTAGCGGGAGCTCCTACAATGAGCAGTTCTTC | CASSIGTSGSSYNEQFF
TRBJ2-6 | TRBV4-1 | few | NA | TGCGCCAGCAGCCAAGAAGTCGGCTCTGGGGCCAACGTCCTGACTTTC | CASSQEVGSGANVLTF
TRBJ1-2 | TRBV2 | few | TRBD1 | TGTGCCACCAACTACAGGGGAGGCTACACCTTC | CATNYRGGYTF